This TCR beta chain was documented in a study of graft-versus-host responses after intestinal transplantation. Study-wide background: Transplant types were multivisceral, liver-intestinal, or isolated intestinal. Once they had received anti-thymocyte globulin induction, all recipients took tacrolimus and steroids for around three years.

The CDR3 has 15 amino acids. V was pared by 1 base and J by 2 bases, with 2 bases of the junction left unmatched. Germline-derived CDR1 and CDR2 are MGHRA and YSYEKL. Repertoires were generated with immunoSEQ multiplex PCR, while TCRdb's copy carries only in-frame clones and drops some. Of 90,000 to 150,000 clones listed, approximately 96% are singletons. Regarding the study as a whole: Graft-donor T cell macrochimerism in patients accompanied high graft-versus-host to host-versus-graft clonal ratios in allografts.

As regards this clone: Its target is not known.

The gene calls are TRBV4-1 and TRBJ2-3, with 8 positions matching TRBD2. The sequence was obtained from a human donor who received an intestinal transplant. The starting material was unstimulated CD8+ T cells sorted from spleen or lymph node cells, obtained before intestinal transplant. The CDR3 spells CASSQVSGNTDTQYF. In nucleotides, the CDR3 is TGCGCCAGCAGCCAAGTTAGCGGGAACACAGATACGCAGTATTTT.